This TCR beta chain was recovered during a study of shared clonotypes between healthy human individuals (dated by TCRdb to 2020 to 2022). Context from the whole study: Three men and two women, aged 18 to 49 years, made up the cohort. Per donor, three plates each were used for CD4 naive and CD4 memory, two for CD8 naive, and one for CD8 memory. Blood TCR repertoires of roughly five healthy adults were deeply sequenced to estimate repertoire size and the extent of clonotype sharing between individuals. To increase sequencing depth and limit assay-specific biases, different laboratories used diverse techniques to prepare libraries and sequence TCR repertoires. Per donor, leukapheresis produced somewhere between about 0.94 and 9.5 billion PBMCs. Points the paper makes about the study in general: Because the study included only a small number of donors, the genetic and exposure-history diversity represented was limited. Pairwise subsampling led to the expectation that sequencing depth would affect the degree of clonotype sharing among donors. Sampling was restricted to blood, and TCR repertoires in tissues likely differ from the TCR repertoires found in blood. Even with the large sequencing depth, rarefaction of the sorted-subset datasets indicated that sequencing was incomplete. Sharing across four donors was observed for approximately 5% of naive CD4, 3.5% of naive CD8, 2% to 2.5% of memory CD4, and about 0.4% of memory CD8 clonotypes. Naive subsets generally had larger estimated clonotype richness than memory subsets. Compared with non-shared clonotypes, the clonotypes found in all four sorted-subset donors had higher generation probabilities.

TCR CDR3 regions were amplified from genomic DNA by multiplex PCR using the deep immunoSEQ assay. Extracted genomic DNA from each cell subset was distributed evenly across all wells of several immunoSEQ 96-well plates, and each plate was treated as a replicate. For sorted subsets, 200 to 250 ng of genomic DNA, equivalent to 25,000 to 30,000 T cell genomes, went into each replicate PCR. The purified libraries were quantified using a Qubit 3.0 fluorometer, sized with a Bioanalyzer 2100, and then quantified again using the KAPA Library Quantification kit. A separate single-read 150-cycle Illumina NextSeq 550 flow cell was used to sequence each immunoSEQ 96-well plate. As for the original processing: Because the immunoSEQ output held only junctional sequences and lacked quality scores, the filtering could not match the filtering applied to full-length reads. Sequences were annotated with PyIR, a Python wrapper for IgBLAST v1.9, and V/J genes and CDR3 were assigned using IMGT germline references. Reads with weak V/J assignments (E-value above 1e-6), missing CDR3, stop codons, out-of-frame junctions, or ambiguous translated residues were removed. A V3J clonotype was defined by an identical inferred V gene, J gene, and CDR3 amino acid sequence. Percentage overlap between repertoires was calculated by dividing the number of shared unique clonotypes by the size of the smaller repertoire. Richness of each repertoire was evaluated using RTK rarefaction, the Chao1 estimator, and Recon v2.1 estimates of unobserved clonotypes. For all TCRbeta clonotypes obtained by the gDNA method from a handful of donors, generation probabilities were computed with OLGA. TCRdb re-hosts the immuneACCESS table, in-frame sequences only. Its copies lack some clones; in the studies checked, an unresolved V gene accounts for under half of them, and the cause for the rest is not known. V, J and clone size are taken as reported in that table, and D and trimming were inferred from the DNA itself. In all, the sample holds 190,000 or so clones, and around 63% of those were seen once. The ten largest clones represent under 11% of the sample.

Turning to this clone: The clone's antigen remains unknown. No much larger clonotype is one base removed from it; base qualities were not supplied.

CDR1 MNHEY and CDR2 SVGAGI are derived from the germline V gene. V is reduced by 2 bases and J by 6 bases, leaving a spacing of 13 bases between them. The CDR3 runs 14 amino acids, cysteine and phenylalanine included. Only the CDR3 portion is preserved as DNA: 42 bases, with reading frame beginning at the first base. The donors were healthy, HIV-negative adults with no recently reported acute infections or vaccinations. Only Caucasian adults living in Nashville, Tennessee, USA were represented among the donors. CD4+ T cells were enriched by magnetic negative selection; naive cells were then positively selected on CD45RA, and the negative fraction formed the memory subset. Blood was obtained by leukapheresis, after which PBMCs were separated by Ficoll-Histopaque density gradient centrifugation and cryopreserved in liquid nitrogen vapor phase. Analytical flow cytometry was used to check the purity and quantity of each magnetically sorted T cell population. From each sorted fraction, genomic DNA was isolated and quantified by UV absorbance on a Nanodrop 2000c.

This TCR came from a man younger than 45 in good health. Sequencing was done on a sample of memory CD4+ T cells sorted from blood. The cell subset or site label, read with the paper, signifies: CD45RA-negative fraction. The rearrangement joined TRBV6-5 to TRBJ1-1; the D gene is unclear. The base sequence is TGTGCCAGCAGTTACGCCGCAGGTACCGCTGAAGCTTTCTTT. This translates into CASSYAAGTAEAFF.